This is a list of T cell receptor beta chains from one sample in a study of blood T cell repertoires in COVID-19. Here immunoSEQ multiplex PCR was the method, and the copy in TCRdb shows in-frame clones only, minus some. The sample consists of roughly 99,000 clones, roughly 83% of them appearing once. The specimen sequenced was peripheral blood. These receptors originate from a human donor in a cohort sampled during active COVID-19. CDR3s include the opening cysteine and the closing phenylalanine or tryptophan. Fields, in order: D gene, CDR3 length, V gene, J gene, clone size, CDR3 protein, CDR3 DNA. The D gene is left open where the match is weak. Clone size is shown for a subset of rows, as once, few, many or a class of expanded clone.

d_call: TRBD2
cdr3_length: 17
v_call: TRBV4-1
j_call: TRBJ2-5
clone_size: -
cdr3_aa: CASSQGILAGVLETQYF
cdr3_nt: TGCGCCAGCAGCCAAGGAATCCTAGCGGGAGTCTTAGAGACCCAGTACTTC

d_call: -
cdr3_length: 13
v_call: TRBV11-2
j_call: TRBJ1-4
clone_size: -
cdr3_aa: CASSLGVGEKLFF
cdr3_nt: TGTGCCAGCAGCTTAGGGGTCGGGGAAAAACTGTTTTTT

d_call: TRBD1
cdr3_length: 15
v_call: TRBV5-1
j_call: TRBJ1-1
clone_size: -
cdr3_aa: CASSLLGTGDTEAFF
cdr3_nt: TGCGCCAGCAGCCTACTTGGGACAGGGGATACTGAAGCTTTCTTT

d_call: -
cdr3_length: 14
v_call: TRBV30
j_call: TRBJ2-1
clone_size: -
cdr3_aa: CAWGTGSSYNEQFF
cdr3_nt: TGTGCCTGGGGGACGGGGAGCTCCTACAATGAGCAGTTCTTC

d_call: -
cdr3_length: 17
v_call: TRBV24-1
j_call: TRBJ2-1
clone_size: -
cdr3_aa: CATSDHSRYRSYNEQFF
cdr3_nt: TGTGCCACCAGTGACCACAGTCGCTATCGCTCCTACAATGAGCAGTTCTTC

d_call: TRBD2
cdr3_length: 16
v_call: TRBV5-1
j_call: TRBJ2-3
clone_size: few
cdr3_aa: CASSLLAGDPTDTQYF
cdr3_nt: TGCGCCAGCAGCTTATTAGCGGGAGACCCCACAGATACGCAGTATTTT

d_call: -
cdr3_length: 14
v_call: TRBV7-2
j_call: TRBJ2-3
clone_size: -
cdr3_aa: CASSFMTATDTQYF
cdr3_nt: TGTGCCAGCAGCTTCATGACAGCCACAGATACGCAGTATTTT

d_call: TRBD2
cdr3_length: 16
v_call: TRBV4-3
j_call: TRBJ2-1
clone_size: -
cdr3_aa: CASSQEWWEGRHEQFF
cdr3_nt: TGCGCCAGCAGCCAAGAGTGGTGGGAGGGCCGGCATGAGCAGTTCTTC

d_call: TRBD2
cdr3_length: 11
v_call: TRBV20-1
j_call: TRBJ2-5
clone_size: -
cdr3_aa: CSATGGETQYF
cdr3_nt: TGCAGTGCGACGGGAGGGGAGACCCAGTACTTC

d_call: -
cdr3_length: 14
v_call: TRBV5-4
j_call: TRBJ2-5
clone_size: -
cdr3_aa: CASSLSAGQETQYF
cdr3_nt: TGTGCCAGCAGCTTGAGTGCAGGACAAGAGACCCAGTACTTC

d_call: TRBD1
cdr3_length: 16
v_call: TRBV23-1
j_call: TRBJ1-1
clone_size: -
cdr3_aa: CASSHGTGLESTEAFF
cdr3_nt: TGCGCCAGCAGTCATGGGACAGGGCTCGAATCCACTGAAGCTTTCTTT

d_call: TRBD1
cdr3_length: 14
v_call: TRBV7-2
j_call: TRBJ1-1
clone_size: -
cdr3_aa: CASSSQDRGRVAFF
cdr3_nt: TGTGCCAGCAGCTCACAAGACAGGGGGCGAGTAGCTTTCTTT

d_call: TRBD1
cdr3_length: 18
v_call: TRBV4-3
j_call: TRBJ2-5
clone_size: -
cdr3_aa: CASSQDLPRTGGRETQYF
cdr3_nt: TGCGCCAGCAGCCAAGATCTTCCCCGGACAGGGGGGAGAGAGACCCAGTACTTC

d_call: -
cdr3_length: 16
v_call: TRBV3-1/TRBV3-2
j_call: TRBJ1-5
clone_size: -
cdr3_aa: CASSQASDTGNQPQHF
cdr3_nt: TGTGCCAGCAGCCAAGCATCGGACACAGGCAATCAGCCCCAGCATTTT

d_call: TRBD1
cdr3_length: 15
v_call: TRBV7-2
j_call: TRBJ2-3
clone_size: -
cdr3_aa: CASSPTGGITDTQYF
cdr3_nt: TGTGCCAGCAGTCCTACAGGGGGTATAACAGATACGCAGTATTTT

d_call: -
cdr3_length: 12
v_call: TRBV6-2/TRBV6-3
j_call: TRBJ1-2
clone_size: -
cdr3_aa: CASSRLNYGYTF
cdr3_nt: TGTGCCAGCAGTCGACTTAACTATGGCTACACCTTC

d_call: -
cdr3_length: 15
v_call: TRBV10-3
j_call: TRBJ2-2
clone_size: -
cdr3_aa: CAISSGPWNTGELFF
cdr3_nt: TGTGCCATCAGTTCAGGGCCTTGGAACACCGGGGAGCTGTTTTTT

d_call: -
cdr3_length: 11
v_call: TRBV24-1
j_call: TRBJ1-1
clone_size: -
cdr3_aa: CATSQGTEAFF
cdr3_nt: TGTGCCACCAGTCAGGGGACTGAAGCTTTCTTT

d_call: TRBD2
cdr3_length: 17
v_call: TRBV11-2
j_call: TRBJ2-3
clone_size: -
cdr3_aa: CASSLFGLSGSQDTQYF
cdr3_nt: TGTGCCAGCAGCTTATTTGGTCTTAGCGGGAGTCAAGATACGCAGTATTTT

d_call: -
cdr3_length: 12
v_call: TRBV6-6
j_call: TRBJ2-7
clone_size: -
cdr3_aa: CASREGFYEQYF
cdr3_nt: TGTGCCAGCAGGGAGGGATTCTACGAGCAGTACTTC

d_call: -
cdr3_length: 13
v_call: TRBV28
j_call: TRBJ1-2
clone_size: -
cdr3_aa: CASSLWAGIGYTF
cdr3_nt: TGTGCCAGCAGTTTATGGGCAGGGATAGGCTACACCTTC

d_call: -
cdr3_length: 14
v_call: TRBV4-1
j_call: TRBJ1-2
clone_size: once
cdr3_aa: CASSVSSANYGYTF
cdr3_nt: TGCGCCAGCAGCGTCAGCAGCGCTAACTATGGCTACACCTTC

d_call: TRBD2
cdr3_length: 15
v_call: TRBV6-4
j_call: TRBJ2-1
clone_size: -
cdr3_aa: CASSVEGGPGNEQFF
cdr3_nt: TGTGCCAGCAGTGTCGAGGGAGGGCCAGGGAATGAGCAGTTCTTC

d_call: -
cdr3_length: 16
v_call: TRBV15
j_call: TRBJ1-5
clone_size: -
cdr3_aa: CATSRGRGYNNQPQHF
cdr3_nt: TGTGCCACCAGCAGAGGGAGAGGGTATAACAATCAGCCCCAGCATTTT

d_call: -
cdr3_length: 12
v_call: TRBV12-3/TRBV12-4
j_call: TRBJ2-7
clone_size: -
cdr3_aa: CASSFTGYEQYF
cdr3_nt: TGTGCCAGCAGTTTTACAGGGTACGAGCAGTACTTC

d_call: TRBD2
cdr3_length: 17
v_call: TRBV5-6
j_call: TRBJ2-1
clone_size: -
cdr3_aa: CASSFSTRGRASDEQFF
cdr3_nt: TGTGCCAGCAGCTTCTCGACTCGCGGGAGGGCCAGCGATGAGCAGTTCTTC

d_call: -
cdr3_length: 15
v_call: TRBV27
j_call: TRBJ1-2
clone_size: -
cdr3_aa: CASRPPGRGNYGYTF
cdr3_nt: TGTGCCAGCAGACCACCAGGGCGGGGTAACTATGGCTACACCTTC

d_call: TRBD1
cdr3_length: 15
v_call: TRBV7-2
j_call: TRBJ1-5
clone_size: -
cdr3_aa: CASSRPGQSNQPQHF
cdr3_nt: TGTGCCAGCAGCCGCCCGGGACAGAGCAATCAGCCCCAGCATTTT

d_call: TRBD2
cdr3_length: 13
v_call: TRBV11-3
j_call: TRBJ2-3
clone_size: -
cdr3_aa: CASSLGLADTQYF
cdr3_nt: TGTGCCAGCAGCCTGGGACTAGCCGATACGCAGTATTTT

d_call: TRBD1
cdr3_length: 18
v_call: TRBV2
j_call: TRBJ1-5
clone_size: -
cdr3_aa: CASTSGTGRLYSNQPQHF
cdr3_nt: TGTGCCAGCACAAGTGGGACAGGCCGTCTTTATAGCAATCAGCCCCAGCATTTT

d_call: TRBD1
cdr3_length: 15
v_call: TRBV28
j_call: TRBJ1-5
clone_size: -
cdr3_aa: CASSYRDRGHQPQHF
cdr3_nt: TGTGCCAGCAGTTACCGGGACAGGGGACATCAGCCCCAGCATTTT

d_call: TRBD1
cdr3_length: 13
v_call: TRBV5-5
j_call: TRBJ2-5
clone_size: -
cdr3_aa: CASSQWDRKTQYF
cdr3_nt: TGTGCCAGCAGCCAATGGGACAGAAAGACCCAGTACTTC

d_call: -
cdr3_length: 16
v_call: TRBV5-6
j_call: TRBJ1-4
clone_size: few
cdr3_aa: CASSLTAGTGREKLFF
cdr3_nt: TGTGCCAGCAGCTTAACCGCTGGAACAGGTCGTGAAAAACTGTTTTTT

d_call: -
cdr3_length: 15
v_call: TRBV5-5
j_call: TRBJ2-7
clone_size: once
cdr3_aa: CASSPWSSSSYEQYF
cdr3_nt: TGTGCCAGCAGCCCGTGGAGTAGCTCATCCTACGAGCAGTACTTC

d_call: TRBD2
cdr3_length: 17
v_call: TRBV3-1/TRBV3-2
j_call: TRBJ2-1
clone_size: -
cdr3_aa: CASSQNFPAGGHNEQFF
cdr3_nt: TGTGCCAGCAGCCAAAATTTTCCAGCGGGAGGCCACAATGAGCAGTTCTTC

d_call: -
cdr3_length: 15
v_call: TRBV11-2
j_call: TRBJ2-3
clone_size: -
cdr3_aa: CASSFVGQGGDTQYF
cdr3_nt: TGTGCCAGCAGCTTTGTCGGGCAGGGTGGAGATACGCAGTATTTT

d_call: TRBD1
cdr3_length: 13
v_call: TRBV18
j_call: TRBJ1-2
clone_size: few
cdr3_aa: CASSHGTGGGYTF
cdr3_nt: TGTGCCAGCTCACACGGGACAGGGGGAGGCTACACCTTC

d_call: -
cdr3_length: 13
v_call: TRBV19
j_call: TRBJ2-3
clone_size: -
cdr3_aa: CASTDRQGDTQYF
cdr3_nt: TGTGCCAGTACAGACCGCCAGGGAGATACGCAGTATTTT

d_call: -
cdr3_length: 16
v_call: TRBV7-2
j_call: TRBJ2-2
clone_size: -
cdr3_aa: CASSLGGRVNTGELFF
cdr3_nt: TGTGCCAGCAGCTTAGGCGGCAGGGTTAACACCGGGGAGCTGTTTTTT

d_call: -
cdr3_length: 16
v_call: TRBV6-5
j_call: TRBJ2-1
clone_size: -
cdr3_aa: CASSYSRSGSYNEQFF
cdr3_nt: TGTGCCAGCAGTTACTCGAGGAGCGGCTCCTACAATGAGCAGTTCTTC

d_call: TRBD2
cdr3_length: 13
v_call: TRBV10-3
j_call: TRBJ2-5
clone_size: -
cdr3_aa: CAISLAAQETQYF
cdr3_nt: TGTGCCATCAGCCTAGCGGCTCAAGAGACCCAGTACTTC

d_call: -
cdr3_length: 14
v_call: TRBV7-2
j_call: TRBJ2-4
clone_size: -
cdr3_aa: CASSLEEGKNIQYF
cdr3_nt: TGTGCCAGCAGCCTAGAGGAGGGAAAAAACATTCAGTACTTC

d_call: -
cdr3_length: 14
v_call: TRBV27
j_call: TRBJ1-2
clone_size: -
cdr3_aa: CASTSPGYSYGYTF
cdr3_nt: TGTGCCAGCACCAGCCCGGGGTATAGCTATGGCTACACCTTC